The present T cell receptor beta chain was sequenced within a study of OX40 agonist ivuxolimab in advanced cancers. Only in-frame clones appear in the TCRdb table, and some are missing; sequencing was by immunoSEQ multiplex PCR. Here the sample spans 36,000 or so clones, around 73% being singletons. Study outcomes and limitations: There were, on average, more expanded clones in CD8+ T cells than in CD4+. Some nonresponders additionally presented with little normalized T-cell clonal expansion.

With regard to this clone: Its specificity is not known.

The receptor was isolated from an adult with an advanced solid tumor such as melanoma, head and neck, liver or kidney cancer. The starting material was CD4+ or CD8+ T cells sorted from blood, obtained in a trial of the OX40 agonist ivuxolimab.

The CDR3 reads CASSLEGAITDTQYF. The CDR3 nucleotides are TGTGCCAGCAGCTTGGAGGGGGCTATCACAGATACGCAGTATTTT. V and J are TRBV5-4 and TRBJ2-3; 7 nucleotides align to TRBD1. Germline V gene lookup returns CDR1 SGHNT and CDR2 YYREEE (reference sequence). V gave up 0 bases and J gave up 2 bases; unmatched junction bases: 3. The CDR3 is 15 residues long.